This entry describes one T cell receptor beta chain. Individuals drawn from some 25 US areas were about 18 to 100 years old. The germline V gene encodes CDR1 SQVTM and CDR2 ANQGSEA. Unmatched junction bases numbered 6, after V lost 7 bases and J lost 4 bases. The CDR3 runs 13 residues. These data are taken from a study of blood T cell repertoires in COVID-19. Study-wide background: Material from acute and convalescent COVID-19 was sourced from the United States, Italy and Spain.

Profiled with immunoSEQ multiplex PCR; TCRdb holds only in-frame clones, not every one. Of about 230,000 clones in the sample, approximately 88% were seen once. This sequence originates from a woman between 40 and 55 years old with acute COVID-19. What was sequenced was PBMCs or T cells enriched from blood (not recorded which). The chain combines TRBV29-1 with TRBJ1-2, with TRBD1 matching 10 bases. The CDR3, as DNA: TGCAGCGCAGGACAGGGGGAGTTCTATGGCTACACCTTC. It encodes CSAGQGEFYGYTF.